Each of the 8 T cell receptor beta chains below was sequenced from the same sample in a study of cytomegalovirus exposure and HLA in healthy donors. PCR used 60 Vbeta primers and 13 Jbeta primers. Data came from immunoSEQ multiplex PCR; TCRdb stores just in-frame clones and leaves some out. Reported are 74,000 or so clones; the ten largest clones contain 1.4% to 1.5%. Sequenced: PBMCs. These receptors were collected from a woman aged 55-69 years in good health and CMV-seronegative.

The chain joins TRBV6-1 to TRBJ1-3; 7 bases are a match to TRBD1. V lost 6 bases, J lost 2 bases, and 7 bases stayed unmatched. The CDR3 sequence is 15 residues long. The V gene's germline CDR1 is MNHNS and CDR2 SASEGT. CDR3 sequence: CASSLHRGAGNTIYF. For the CDR3, the DNA is TGTGCCAGCAGCCTTCACAGGGGCGCTGGAAACACCATATATTTT.

The V call is TRBV6-5, the J call TRBJ1-2, with 11 positions matching TRBD1. This CDR3 has 15 residues. Looked up from germline, CDR1 is MNHEY and CDR2 is SVGAGI. The V and J ends lost 2 bases and 6 bases, in that order; junction bases with no gene match: 5. CDR3 in amino acids: CASSYRGQGGHGYTF. DNA for the CDR3: TGTGCCAGCAGTTACCGGGGACAGGGGGGGCATGGCTACACCTTC.

This chain links TRBV30 with TRBJ1-2; TRBD1 agrees at 7 bases. After removal of 0 bases from V and 8 bases from J, the junction contained 9 bases not matched to a gene. The germline gives CDR1 GTSNPN, CDR2 SVGIG (reference sequence). This CDR3 spans 14 amino acids. CDR3 bases: TGTGCCTGGAGTGTTACCGTGACAGGGAGCGGCTACACCTTC. This encodes CAWSVTVTGSGYTF.

Here the CDR3 reads CASSGMVGGFETQYF. The DNA for the CDR3 is TGTGCCAGCAGTGGGATGGTGGGAGGTTTTGAGACCCAGTACTTC. The J gene is TRBJ2-5, the V gene TRBV27; possibly TRBD2 for D (6 bases). V shed 5 bases and J shed 5 bases, with 18 bases lying between them. The length of the CDR3 is 15 residues. Germline-derived CDR1 and CDR2 are MNHEY and SMNVEV (reference sequence).

The genes are TRBV28 and TRBJ1-3; D is perhaps TRBD1 (5 bases). This CDR3 spans 14 amino acids. CDR1 is MDHEN, CDR2 SYDVKM, per germline. V gave up 4 bases and J gave up 4 bases, with 11 bases separating them. As DNA, the CDR3 is TGTGCCAGCAGTTGGTCGACAGTGGGAAACACCATATATTTT. Translating it yields CASSWSTVGNTIYF.

Regarding this clone: The sample holds other DNA sequences that translate to the same CDR3. This chain uses TRBV7-9 with TRBJ2-7, with 10 positions matching TRBD1. The CDR3 totals 14 residues. V gave up 3 bases and J gave up 4 bases; unmatched junction bases: 3. Germline V gene data show CDR1 as SEHNR and CDR2 as FQNEAQ (reference sequence). The CDR3 region has the DNA TGTGCCAGCAGCTTCGGACAGGGGGAGTACGAGCAGTACTTC. Translating it yields CASSFGQGEYEQYF.

The rearrangement joins TRBV4-1 to TRBJ2-7; D uncertain. Germline V lookup: CDR1 MGHRA, CDR2 YSYEKL. Trimming cost V 0 bases and J 2 bases, with 14 bases left between them. The CDR3 totals 16 residues. The CDR3 here is CASSQDAELLAYEQYF. The CDR3 DNA follows: TGCGCCAGCAGCCAAGATGCGGAGCTGCTGGCCTACGAGCAGTACTTC.

The chain joins TRBV6-6 to TRBJ1-2, with D tentatively TRBD1 (6 bases). V gave up 5 bases and J gave up 5 bases, with 12 bases separating them. CDR3 length: 13 residues. Per the germline V gene, CDR1 is MNHNY and CDR2 is SVGAGI (reference sequence). The CDR3 nucleotides are TGTGCCAGCAGTCCCCGGGACATTTATGGCTACACCTTC. Amino acids: CASSPRDIYGYTF.